These T cell receptor beta chains were read from a single sample in a study of cytomegalovirus exposure and HLA in healthy donors. The repertoire was sequenced with immunoSEQ multiplex PCR; TCRdb's copy has only in-frame clones and lacks some. Of 70,000 or so clones listed, 94% are singletons. Sequencing used PBMCs. The source of these receptors is a man aged 18 to 29 in good health and CMV-seropositive. CDR3s include the opening cysteine and the closing phenylalanine or tryptophan. Fields, in order: D gene, V gene, CDR3 length, CDR3 protein. A D gene is named only where the DNA matches it firmly.

NA | TRBV7-9 | 12 | CASSLDGGPQHF
TRBD2 | TRBV5-1 | 16 | CASSLRVAGPQETQYF
NA | TRBV6-5 | 14 | CASTDPGNAYEQYF
TRBD2 | TRBV10-1 | 18 | CASSESVRRLAGVNEQFF
TRBD2 | TRBV28 | 17 | CASSLWGTSDNTDTQYF
NA | TRBV27 | 16 | CASSSPLRDTSYEQYF
TRBD2 | TRBV5-4 | 14 | CAAGLAGAQDTQYF
TRBD1 | TRBV19 | 14 | CASSFDRGRETQYF
TRBD2 | TRBV30 | 15 | CAWTSQGLAEETQYF
NA | TRBV30 | 13 | CAWSQGMNYEQYF
TRBD1 | TRBV5-1 | 14 | CASSLLTGKETQYF
TRBD1 | TRBV18 | 17 | CASSPGTGQYSNQPQHF
NA | TRBV11-3 | 18 | CASSASGTATSVSYEQYF
TRBD1 | TRBV5-1 | 16 | CASSLGGRTAGETQYF
NA | TRBV2 | 12 | CASSRQAYEQYF
TRBD1 | TRBV18 | 15 | CASSPSYRGDQPQHF
NA | TRBV2 | 15 | CASSEDTLAYNEQFF
NA | TRBV4-2 | 15 | CASSLEKQARYEQYF
NA | TRBV9 | 13 | CASSPGDQNIQYF
NA | TRBV19 | 14 | CASSPGAGNQPQHF
NA | TRBV29-1 | 13 | CSVDGEWADTQYF
TRBD1 | TRBV13 | 15 | CASSFDRGSGNTIYF
TRBD1 | TRBV6-6 | 16 | CASRPTGFGSTDTQYF
TRBD2 | TRBV28 | 15 | CASSIAGDGTGELFF
TRBD1 | TRBV10-3 | 15 | CAISLQGARHGELFF
TRBD2 | TRBV30 | 12 | CAWTSGTYEQYF
NA | TRBV9 | 14 | CASSVSSGYNEQFF
TRBD1 | TRBV2 | 18 | CASTLPVEGTGSRETQYF
TRBD1 | TRBV9 | 16 | CASSVRGRGSYNEQFF
TRBD2 | TRBV5-1 | 15 | CASSFERAGADTQYF
NA | TRBV28 | 14 | CASSFQVGNYGYTF
TRBD1 | TRBV5-5 | 16 | CASRPMDRDTNYGYTF
NA | TRBV2 | 12 | CASMTTGETQYF
TRBD1 | TRBV7-9 | 13 | CASSHRGAYEQYF
TRBD2 | TRBV28 | 12 | CASLGGLSEQFF
TRBD2 | TRBV27 | 16 | CASSLSGLAESEEQFF